Below, 15 T cell receptor beta chains from the same sample are listed, as sequenced in a study of response to subunit inactivated influenza vaccine listed by TCRdb under 2018. The library was made by RT-PCR. The sequencer listed for this sample is Illumina HiSeq 2500. TCRdb handled the public reads itself, with Q25 trimming in fastp and clone calling in MiXCR, and kept productive beta chains. Identical CDR3 proteins give one entry, which carries the most common genes and DNA. The sample records over 150,000 distinct CDR3 sequences, approximately 9.2% of which are singletons. The ten largest clones take up about a tenth of the sample. The specimen comprised non-naive T cells sorted from PBMCs, sampled on the day of vaccination. The cell subset or site label on this specimen signifies: memory T cell fraction. Receptor source: a man in his fifties or sixties who received an inactivated influenza vaccine. Donor details come from another sample of the same person, matched by shared clones.

This clonotype was seen a few times. The chain has TRBV5-8 and TRBJ2-5, with 8 bases lining up with TRBD2. V trimming: 1 base; J trimming: 5 bases; junction bases outside the gene matches: 10. There are 16 residues in the CDR3. From germline, CDR1 is SGHTS and CDR2 YDEGEE. The CDR3 bases are TGTGCCAGCAGCTTGTCGACGGGGGGGCCGGGGGAGACCCAGTACTTC. Translating gives CASSLSTGGPGETQYF.

This chain uses TRBV20-1 with TRBJ2-1; maybe TRBD1 (6 bases). This CDR3 has 16 residues. V was cut by 3 bases and J by 0 bases, with 15 bases left in between. In germline, CDR1 is DFQATT, CDR2 SNEGSKA (reference sequence). The CDR3 spells CSARGDTTSSYNEQFF. The DNA of the CDR3 is TGCAGTGCTAGGGGGGACACCACAAGCTCCTACAATGAGCAGTTCTTC.

The sample holds many counts of this clonotype. This rearrangement joins TRBV6-5 to TRBJ2-7; the D gene could be TRBD1 or TRBD2 (5 bases each). From germline, CDR1 is MNHEY and CDR2 SVGAGI. V was shortened by 7 bases and J by 6 bases, with 22 bases between the two germline ends. The CDR3 is 15 amino acids. CDR3 sequence (DNA): TGTGCCAGCAATTCCGGGACCCTTCTCTCAAGCGAGCAGTACTTC. As protein: CASNSGTLLSSEQYF.

This clonotype has more than one count but fewer than ten. One base away lies a much larger clone, so this may be a sequencing read error. The J gene is TRBJ2-2, the V gene TRBV27; 12 positions agree with TRBD2. V lost 5 bases, J lost 4 bases, and 2 bases stayed unmatched. Germline assignment: CDR1 MNHEY and CDR2 SMNVEV (reference sequence). The CDR3 is 15 amino acids. Here the CDR3 DNA reads TGTGCCAGCAGTCTAGCGGGGGGGACCACCGGGGAGCTGTTTTTT. Residues: CASSLAGGTTGELFF.

J is TRBJ2-7 and V is TRBV7-2, with 7 positions matching TRBD1. V dropped 5 bases and J dropped 4; count of bases not matched to a gene: 8. The CDR3 has 14 residues. Germline V CDR1 and CDR2: SGHTA, FQGNSA. This CDR3 is CASSPRGSLYEQYF. For the CDR3, the DNA is TGTGCCAGCAGCCCCAGGGGGTCTCTATACGAGCAGTACTTC.

This clonotype was counted between two and nine times. This chain joins TRBV28 and TRBJ2-1; D might be TRBD2 (7 bases). CDR1 MDHEN and CDR2 SYDVKM come from the germline V gene. The CDR3 contains 16 residues. V was cut by 7 bases and J by 7 bases, with 23 bases left in between. CDR3 sequence (DNA): TGTGCCAGCACCGCCGGGGGGCATGGGTTCTGGAATGAGCAGTTCTTC. This translates into CASTAGGHGFWNEQFF. The whole variable domain, filled in from reference TRBV28 and TRBJ2-1, reads DVKVTQSSRYLVKRTGEKVFLECVQDMDHENMFWYRQDPGLGLRLIYFSYDVKMKEKGDIPEGYSVSREKKERFSLILESASTNQTSMYLCASTAGGHGFWNEQFFGPGTRLTVL.

This rearrangement joins TRBV6-5 to TRBJ2-5; TRBD2 matches 7 bases. The ends lost 0 bases at V and 5 bases at J; junction bases unmatched: 9. The CDR3 loop spans 16 amino acids. The germline CDR1 and CDR2 sequences are MNHEY and SVGAGI. The CDR3 region is CASSYSPGAGWETQYF. The CDR3 DNA is TGTGCCAGCAGTTACTCCCCGGGAGCGGGGTGGGAGACCCAGTACTTC.

The chain couples TRBV18 to TRBJ1-4; D gene uncertain. The germline CDR1 and CDR2 sequences are KGHSH and LQKENI. CDR3 size: 13 residues. V lost 3 bases to trimming and J lost 8 bases, with 10 bases between them. Here the CDR3 DNA reads TGTGCCAGCTCACCGGGGATTCGAGAAAAACTGTTTTTT. Amino acids: CASSPGIREKLFF.

CDR3 sequence reads: CASSPDRGIGKLFF. The CDR3 DNA sequence: TGTGCCAGCAGCCCGGACAGGGGGATTGGAAAACTGTTTTTT. The chain uses TRBV7-2 and TRBJ1-4; 10 bases align to TRBD1. The CDR3 contains 14 residues. The V gene's germline CDR1 is SGHTA and CDR2 FQGNSA. V shed 5 bases, J shed 10 bases, and the junction held 7 bases outside the gene matches.

This clonotype was seen a few times. The chain uses TRBV7-9 and TRBJ2-5, with 9 positions matching TRBD2. The germline V gene encodes CDR1 SEHNR and CDR2 FQNEAQ (reference sequence). The V and J ends lost 8 bases and 3 bases, in that order; junction bases with no gene match: 4. The CDR3 covers 13 residues. CDR3 in amino acids: CASVIAGEETQYF. CDR3 in DNA: TGTGCCAGCGTCATAGCGGGAGAAGAGACCCAGTACTTC.

This clonotype was recorded at least ten times. CDR3 nucleotides: TGTGCCAGCAGCTTGGTTAAAGGGCGAACCTATGGCTACACCTTC. Encoded protein: CASSLVKGRTYGYTF. This chain joins TRBV11-2 and TRBJ1-2; D not certain. CDR1 is SGHAT, CDR2 FQNNGV, per germline. The CDR3 runs to 15 residues. V lost 3 bases to trimming and J lost 4 bases, with 15 bases between them.

V usage is TRBV19 and J usage is TRBJ2-4; D is undetermined. The CDR3 totals 13 residues. From germline, CDR1 is LNHDA and CDR2 SQIVND (reference sequence). V lost 5 bases to trimming and J lost 9 bases, with 14 bases between them. The CDR3 protein is CASSPRRASIQYF. DNA for the CDR3: TGTGCCAGTAGTCCGAGAAGGGCGAGCATTCAGTACTTC.

The V gene is TRBV7-9, the J gene TRBJ2-1, with 8 bases matching TRBD1. The V gene's germline CDR1 is SEHNR and CDR2 FQNEAQ (reference sequence). J gave up 5 bases and V 2 bases, and 8 bases lay outside the gene matches. This CDR3 has 16 amino acids. The CDR3 region is CASSLSRGLTHNEQFF. Written as DNA, the CDR3 is TGTGCCAGCAGCTTATCCAGGGGGCTCACCCACAATGAGCAGTTCTTC. The complete variable domain, with remaining parts taken from reference TRBV7-9 and TRBJ2-1, reads DTGVSQNPRHKITKRGQNVTFRCDPISEHNRLYWYRQTLGQGPEFLTYFQNEAQLEKSRLLSDRFSAERPKGSFSTLEIQRTEQGDSAMYLCASSLSRGLTHNEQFFGPGTRLTVL.

This clonotype was found a few times. This rearrangement joins TRBV2 to TRBJ2-5, with 8 bases aligning to TRBD1. V was pared by 4 bases and J by 0 bases, with 1 base of the junction left unmatched. CDR3 length: 14 amino acids. Germline CDR1 reads SNHLY; CDR2 reads FYNNEI. This CDR3 reads CASSGDRYQETQYF. For the CDR3, the DNA is TGTGCCAGCAGTGGGGACAGGTACCAAGAGACCCAGTACTTC. The variable domain in full, completed from reference TRBV2 and TRBJ2-5, reads EPEVTQTPSHQVTQMGQEVILRCVPISNHLYFYWYRQILGQKVEFLVSFYNNEISEKSEIFDDQFSVERPDGSNFTLKIRSTKLEDSAMYFCASSGDRYQETQYFGPGTRLLVL.

The genes are TRBV28 and TRBJ2-7, with D possibly TRBD1 on 5 matching bases. There are 14 residues in the CDR3. Germline values: CDR1 MDHEN, CDR2 SYDVKM. The germline V and J ends were trimmed by 1 base and 3 bases, with 10 bases remaining between them. DNA for the CDR3: TGTGCCAGCAGTTTATCCGCAGGGTTCTACGAGCAGTACTTC. It specifies CASSLSAGFYEQYF.